These 29 T cell receptor beta chains were sequenced from one sample in a study of shared clonotypes between healthy human individuals. The naive CD8 population came from CD45RO-negative cells selected for CCR7, without terminally differentiated effector memory CD45RA+ cells. Here immunoSEQ multiplex PCR was the method, and the copy in TCRdb shows in-frame clones only, minus some. The repertoire holds 750,000 to 1,000,000 clones, with 90% to 95% as singletons. Sequenced: naive CD8+ T cells sorted from blood. These receptors all stem from a man aged 25-40 years in good health.

The chain links TRBV9 to TRBJ2-2; D may be TRBD1 or TRBD2 (6 bases each). CDR1 is SGDLS, CDR2 YYNGEE, per germline. The CDR3 has 14 residues. Between the trimmed V and J ends, which lost 0 bases and 10 bases, there was a span of 13 bases. The CDR3 coding sequence is TGTGCCAGCAGCGTAGCCGGGGGCTTTCAGGAGCTGTTTTTT. Translated, it gives CASSVAGGFQELFF. The full variable domain, completed using reference TRBV9 and TRBJ2-2, is DSGVTQTPKHLITATGQRVTLRCSPRSGDLSVYWYQQSLDQGLQFLIQYYNGEERAKGNILERFSAQQFPDLHSELNLSSLELGDSALYFCASSVAGGFQELFFGEGSRLTVL.

The genes are TRBV6-1 and TRBJ2-7, with 7 bases matching TRBD1. The CDR3 is 12 residues long. V lost 4 bases to trimming and J lost 7 bases; unmatched junction nucleotides: 4. Germline V gives CDR1 MNHNS, CDR2 SASEGT. CDR3 residues: CASSVGGGEQYF. CDR3 DNA: TGTGCCAGCAGTGTAGGGGGCGGGGAGCAGTACTTC.

The genes are TRBV11-2 and TRBJ1-5; D uncertain. CDR1 is SGHAT, CDR2 FQNNGV, per germline. V lost 4 bases and J lost 4, with 5 bases in between. This CDR3 spans 12 amino acids. This CDR3 reads CASSSPNQPQHF. CDR3 DNA: TGTGCCAGCAGCTCCCCAAATCAGCCCCAGCATTTT.

This chain connects TRBV6-5 to TRBJ2-7; D remains unclear. Per the germline V gene, CDR1 is MNHEY and CDR2 is SVGAGI. The ends were cut back, 2 bases at V and 2 bases at J, with 10 bases in the middle. This CDR3 has 14 residues. This CDR3 is CASSYISSPYEQYF. CDR3 coding DNA: TGTGCCAGCAGTTACATAAGCAGTCCCTACGAGCAGTACTTC.

The rearrangement uses TRBV6-4 and TRBJ2-1; D tentatively fits TRBD1 or TRBD2 (5 bases each). This CDR3 spans 14 amino acids. With 0 bases removed from V and 7 bases from J, the gap between germline ends came to 10 bases. Germline CDR1 MRHNA, CDR2 SNTAGT. CDR3 sequence (DNA): TGTGCCAGCAGTGACTCGAACTGGGGGAATGAGCAGTTCTTC. Protein: CASSDSNWGNEQFF.

This chain joins TRBV11-2 and TRBJ2-1; TRBD1 is a possible D gene (5 bases). This CDR3 has 15 amino acids. From germline, CDR1 is SGHAT and CDR2 FQNNGV. V was cut by 1 base and J by 6 bases, with 13 bases left in between. The CDR3 nucleotides are TGTGCCAGCAGCTTAGTGTGGGGCCGCCTCAATGAGCAGTTCTTC. It yields the protein CASSLVWGRLNEQFF.

The chain employs TRBV7-7 and TRBJ2-3; a weak D match, TRBD2 (6 bases). V lost 3 bases and J 0 bases, leaving 16 bases between the germline ends. The CDR3 loop spans 17 amino acids. Germline loops: CDR1 SSHAT, CDR2 FNYEAQ (reference sequence). This CDR3 is CASSLGGRPRSTDTQYF. The CDR3, as DNA: TGTGCCAGCAGCTTGGGGGGACGCCCTAGGAGCACAGATACGCAGTATTTT.

This clone showed up just a few times. The chain joins TRBV30 to TRBJ2-2, with 10 bases matching TRBD2. Germline V gene lookup returns CDR1 GTSNPN and CDR2 SVGIG (reference sequence). CDR3 length: 15 amino acids. With V trimmed by 3 bases and J by 5 bases, 6 bases remained unmatched. The CDR3 nucleotides are TGTGCCTGGAGCTTCAGGACTAGCGGAACCGGGGAGCTGTTTTTT. It specifies CAWSFRTSGTGELFF.

With regard to this clone: This sample also contains other DNA sequences that code for the same CDR3. V gene TRBV18 combines with J gene TRBJ2-7; maybe TRBD2 (5 bases). This CDR3 has 17 residues. The germline V and J ends were trimmed by 4 bases and 1 base, with 20 bases remaining between them. Looked up from germline, CDR1 is KGHSH and CDR2 is LQKENI. The CDR3 sequence: CASSLFSSGRGSYEQYF. Here the CDR3 DNA reads TGTGCCAGCTCACTGTTTAGTAGTGGGAGAGGGTCCTACGAGCAGTACTTC.

V is TRBV6-1 and J is TRBJ2-1, with TRBD2 matching over 11 bases. V shed 6 bases and J 2 bases; nucleotides not matched to a gene: 3. The CDR3 has 15 amino acids. The germline CDR1 and CDR2 sequences are MNHNS and SASEGT. The DNA of the CDR3 is TGTGCCAGCAGGGGGGGACTAGCGGCCTACAATGAGCAGTTCTTC. This gives the protein CASRGGLAAYNEQFF.

This clone was recorded once. An end of the junction does not agree with germline; a read error may underlie this. The DNA for the CDR3 is TGTGCCAGCAGTTACTCTATAGCGGGATCCTCCAATGAGCAGTTCTTC. Translation: CASSYSIAGSSNEQFF. V gene TRBV6-6 combines with J gene TRBJ2-1; 8 positions agree with TRBD2. This CDR3 contains 16 residues. The germline CDR1 and CDR2 sequences are MNHNY and SVGAGI (reference sequence).

V usage is TRBV5-4 and J usage is TRBJ2-5; 11 bases agree with TRBD2. With V trimmed by 4 bases and J by 1 base, 9 bases remained unmatched. In germline, CDR1 is SGHNT, CDR2 YYREEE (reference sequence). This CDR3 contains 17 residues. CDR3 in amino acids: CASSANGLAGRQETQYF. The CDR3 region has the DNA TGTGCCAGCAGCGCAAATGGACTAGCGGGCCGCCAAGAGACCCAGTACTTC. Full variable domain (outside the CDR3, taken from reference TRBV5-4 and TRBJ2-5): ETGVTQSPTHLIKTRGQQVTLRCSSQSGHNTVSWYQQALGQGPQFIFQYYREEENGRGNFPPRFSGLQFPNYSSELNVNALELDDSALYLCASSANGLAGRQETQYFGPGTRLLVL.

The chain carries TRBV4-1 and TRBJ2-7; TRBD1 is a possible D gene (5 bases). CDR3 length: 14 residues. From germline, CDR1 is MGHRA and CDR2 YSYEKL. The V gene lost 5 bases and the J gene lost 2 bases, with 13 bases spanning the gap. The CDR3 region has the DNA TGCGCCAGCAGCATCAAACAGGCGGCCTACGAGCAGTACTTC. It encodes CASSIKQAAYEQYF.

The chain combines TRBV7-9 with TRBJ1-2; 8 bases map to TRBD1. Per germline, CDR1 SEHNR and CDR2 FQNEAQ (reference sequence). CDR3 length: 14 amino acids. V was clipped by 4 bases and J by 8 bases; unmatched bases: 9. In DNA form, the CDR3 reads TGTGCCAGCAGCTCGGGGACAGGCCTTAGGGGCTACACCTTC. It yields the protein CASSSGTGLRGYTF.

This clone was picked up a small number of times. The chain links TRBV7-8 to TRBJ2-1; 9 positions match TRBD1. With 8 bases clipped from V and 9 bases from J, the junction kept 5 bases outside the gene matches. The CDR3 is 12 residues long. Germline CDR1 is SGHVS and CDR2 is FQNEAQ. The chain's CDR3 is CASGTGGGEQFF. DNA for the CDR3: TGTGCCAGCGGCACAGGGGGCGGTGAGCAGTTCTTC.

The rearrangement uses TRBV4-1 and TRBJ1-1; D ambiguous. The length of the CDR3 is 13 residues. V gave up 1 base and J gave up 3 bases, with 6 bases separating them. Germline values: CDR1 MGHRA, CDR2 YSYEKL. Here the CDR3 reads CASSQASYTEAFF. DNA of the CDR3: TGCGCCAGCAGCCAAGCCTCCTACACTGAAGCTTTCTTT.

The count of this clone is one. V gene TRBV5-4 combines with J gene TRBJ1-1; TRBD1 is a possible D gene (6 bases). The V gene's germline CDR1 is SGHNT and CDR2 YYREEE (reference sequence). With 4 bases removed from V and 4 bases from J, the gap between germline ends came to 14 bases. The CDR3 is 14 residues long. CDR3 region: CASSVTRGLTEAFF. The CDR3 DNA reads as TGTGCCAGCAGCGTGACCAGGGGTCTCACTGAAGCTTTCTTT. The full variable domain, rest sourced from reference TRBV5-4 and TRBJ1-1, is ETGVTQSPTHLIKTRGQQVTLRCSSQSGHNTVSWYQQALGQGPQFIFQYYREEENGRGNFPPRFSGLQFPNYSSELNVNALELDDSALYLCASSVTRGLTEAFFGQGTRLTVV.

The genes are TRBV10-3 and TRBJ2-1, with D tentatively TRBD2 (5 bases). V was cut by 7 bases and J by 2 bases, with 9 bases left in between. Germline V gene lookup returns CDR1 ENHRY and CDR2 SYGVKD. This CDR3 has 13 residues. The DNA of the CDR3 is TGTGCCATCAACGGGGTTGCCTACAATGAGCAGTTCTTC. Amino acids: CAINGVAYNEQFF.

The chain recombines TRBV10-3 with TRBJ1-1; TRBD1 matches 9 bases. J lost 0 bases, V lost 10 bases, and 12 bases had no gene match. Germline loops: CDR1 ENHRY, CDR2 SYGVKD. The CDR3 is 16 amino acids. This CDR3 is CATIAGTGILNTEAFF. DNA of the CDR3: TGTGCCACCATTGCCGGGACAGGGATTTTGAACACTGAAGCTTTCTTT.

This chain joins TRBV5-4 and TRBJ2-5; D is unclear. The CDR3 contains 15 residues. V was clipped by 2 bases and J by 2 bases, with 13 bases between them. Per the germline V gene, CDR1 is SGHNT and CDR2 is YYREEE (reference sequence). CDR3 in amino acids: CASSLNPSQQETQYF. The CDR3 DNA sequence: TGTGCCAGCAGCTTAAACCCAAGCCAGCAAGAGACCCAGTACTTC.

V is TRBV25-1 and J is TRBJ2-1; 9 nucleotides agree with TRBD2. This CDR3 region has 18 residues. Germline-derived CDR1 and CDR2 are MGHDK and SYGVNS. The J segment lost 5 bases and the V segment lost 2 bases, leaving 13 bases of the junction unmatched. The CDR3 reads CASSEMGLLAGAHNEQFF. In DNA, the CDR3 is TGTGCCAGCAGTGAAATGGGACTTTTAGCGGGAGCCCACAATGAGCAGTTCTTC.

The chain links TRBV10-3 to TRBJ2-7; TRBD2 agrees at 7 bases. From germline, CDR1 is ENHRY and CDR2 SYGVKD. After removal of 11 bases from V and 2 bases from J, the junction contained 12 bases not matched to a gene. The CDR3 contains 14 residues. The DNA of the CDR3 is TGTGCCCAAACGGGGGGAGAGGGCACCTACGAGCAGTACTTC. This codes for CAQTGGEGTYEQYF.

The chain combines TRBV7-6 with TRBJ2-1; the D gene is possibly TRBD2 (5 bases). Per germline, CDR1 SGHVS and CDR2 FNYEAQ. There are 15 residues in the CDR3. With 1 base removed from V and 4 bases from J, the gap between germline ends came to 11 bases. Written as DNA, the CDR3 is TGTGCCAGCAGCTTAGTGGCGGGTCCTTACAATGAGCAGTTCTTC. It yields the protein CASSLVAGPYNEQFF.

V usage is TRBV29-1 and J usage is TRBJ1-1; D gene uncertain. The V end was cut by 2 bases, the J end by 0 bases, with 10 bases between. Germline V gene data show CDR1 as SQVTM and CDR2 as ANQGSEA. The CDR3 sequence is 14 residues long. The DNA for the CDR3 is TGCAGCGTTGAATTTGTGGCGATGAACACTGAAGCTTTCTTT. Protein product: CSVEFVAMNTEAFF.

The chain links TRBV11-2 to TRBJ2-5; no clear D. With 2 bases removed from V and 5 bases from J, the gap between germline ends came to 6 bases. Germline V gene lookup returns CDR1 SGHAT and CDR2 FQNNGV. The CDR3 is made up of 12 amino acids. CDR3 protein: CASSLLLETQYF. CDR3 nucleotides: TGTGCCAGCAGCTTACTCCTCGAGACCCAGTACTTC.

This rearrangement joins TRBV5-6 to TRBJ2-5; D gene uncertain. Per germline, CDR1 SGHDT and CDR2 YYEEEE. The CDR3 runs to 16 residues. The V end lost 4 bases, the J end lost 4 bases, and 20 bases lay between the germline ends. The CDR3 coding sequence is TGTGCCAGCAGCACCCAATGGGATGGGGTGGTAGAGACCCAGTACTTC. Its protein is CASSTQWDGVVETQYF.

This clone was seen a single time. Other DNA sequences in the same sample also yield this CDR3. The chain joins TRBV7-8 to TRBJ2-5; D is unresolved. The CDR3 is made up of 11 amino acids. Germline V gene lookup returns CDR1 SGHVS and CDR2 FQNEAQ. V dropped 5 bases and J dropped 5 bases, with 6 bases sitting between them. The CDR3 protein is CASSLQETQYF. The CDR3 nucleotides are TGTGCCAGCAGCCTTCAGGAGACCCAGTACTTC.

V is TRBV7-9 and J is TRBJ2-3, with 7 bases aligning to TRBD1. J was trimmed by 0 bases and V by 3 bases; bases with no gene match: 12. Germline V gene sequence: CDR1 SEHNR, CDR2 FQNEAQ (reference sequence). The CDR3 has 18 residues. The DNA for the CDR3 is TGTGCCAGCAGCTTTAGGGGACAGCTTAAAACTAGCACAGATACGCAGTATTTT. Translation gives CASSFRGQLKTSTDTQYF.

This clone has more than one count but fewer than ten. The CDR3 sequence: CASSVGGNTDTQYF. CDR3 coding DNA: TGTGCCAGCAGCGTAGGGGGGAACACAGATACGCAGTATTTT. V is TRBV9 and J is TRBJ2-3; D may match TRBD1 or TRBD2 (5 bases each). The CDR3 covers 14 residues. V lost 0 bases to trimming and J lost 2 bases, with 7 bases between them. Germline loops: CDR1 SGDLS, CDR2 YYNGEE.